This TCR beta chain stems from a study of early T cells in non-severe SARS-CoV-2 infection. V was shortened by 0 bases and J by 1 base, with 8 bases between the two germline ends. The CDR3 sequence is 15 residues long. CDR1 and CDR2 (germline): MDHEN, SYDVKM. TCRdb reprocessed the 5' RACE reads via MiXCR and lists one record per CDR3 protein. This table has about 39,000 distinct CDR3 sequences, less than 6% appearing once. This clonotype was counted at least ten times. The sequencing used whole blood, collected at baseline. The rearrangement joins TRBV28 to TRBJ2-3; D uncertain. The TCR originated in an adult who was a healthcare worker with PCR-confirmed SARS-CoV-2 infection or an uninfected control (not recorded which). The DNA of the CDR3 is TGTGCCAGCAGTTTATGGGCAAGGGGCACAGATACGCAGTATTTT. Encoded protein: CASSLWARGTDTQYF.